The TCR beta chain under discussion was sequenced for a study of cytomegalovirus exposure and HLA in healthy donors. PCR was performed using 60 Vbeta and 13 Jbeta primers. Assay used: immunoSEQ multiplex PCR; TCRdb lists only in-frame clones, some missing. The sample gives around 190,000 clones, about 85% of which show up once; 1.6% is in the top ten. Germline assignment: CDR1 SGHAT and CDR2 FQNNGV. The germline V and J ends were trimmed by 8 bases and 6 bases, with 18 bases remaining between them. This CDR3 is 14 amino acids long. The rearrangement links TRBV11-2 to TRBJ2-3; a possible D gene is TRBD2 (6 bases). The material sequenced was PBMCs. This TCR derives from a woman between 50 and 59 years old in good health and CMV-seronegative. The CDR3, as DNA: TGTGCCAGCCGCAGGCAGCTAGCGATCGATACGCAGTATTTT. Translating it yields CASRRQLAIDTQYF.